This TCR beta chain comes out of a study of control samples from healthy donors and cancer patients. The data were produced by immunoSEQ multiplex PCR, yet TCRdb's version contains in-frame clones alone and is incomplete. The table lists some 130,000 clones, roughly 90% of them singletons. V shed 0 bases and J shed 10 bases, with 16 bases lying between them. Germline V CDR1 and CDR2: GTSNPN, SVGIG (reference sequence). This CDR3 has 14 residues. Sequenced input: blood. The rearrangement links TRBV30 to TRBJ1-5; D call uncertain. This receptor was taken from a woman aged 45-65 years in good health. The CDR3 protein is CAWSVNAGPAPQHF. The CDR3 DNA reads TGTGCCTGGAGTGTAAATGCAGGCCCAGCACCCCAGCATTTT.